What follows are 7 T cell receptor beta chains derived from one specimen sequenced in a study of synovial regulatory T cells in juvenile arthritis (dated by TCRdb to about 2015). The receptor library was made with the immunoSEQ multiplex PCR assay. Sourced from immuneACCESS, this table was stored by TCRdb with only in-frame sequences that have V and J called. A share of the clones is absent; for the studies checked, an unresolved V gene accounts for under half, and the remainder has no known explanation. This sample's table lists about 10,000 clones. The ten biggest clones cover just over 0.9% of the sample. The material sequenced was Treg cells from blood. In light of the paper, this sample's cell subset or site label describes: remaining (HLA-DR-negative) circulating blood Treg cells. The source of these receptors is a donor younger than 30 with juvenile idiopathic arthritis.

The chain carries TRBV6-6 and TRBJ2-2; as DNA is missing, the TRBD2 call by TCRdb cannot be tested. The CDR3 loop spans 16 amino acids. DNA is not recorded here. The germline CDR1 and CDR2 sequences are MNHNY and SVGAGI (reference sequence). CDR3 amino acids: CASRTRTRRNTGELFF.

This chain connects TRBV6-1 to TRBJ2-3; TCRdb's D call, TRBD2, is unchecked because there is no DNA. Germline V lookup: CDR1 MNHNS, CDR2 SASEGT. The CDR3 runs 15 residues. DNA for this receptor is not on file. The CDR3 loop reads CASSGLTSGTDTQYF.

The J gene is TRBJ1-1, the V gene TRBV27. Germline V CDR1 and CDR2: MNHEY, SMNVEV (reference sequence). The CDR3 covers 16 residues. DNA is not on record. CDR3 protein: CASSFLGVGANTEAFF.

The V and J genes are TRBV6-5 and TRBJ2-3; no DNA is available, so the TRBD2 call from TCRdb remains unchecked. The CDR3 sequence is 14 residues long. There is no recorded DNA. CDR1 is MNHEY and CDR2 is SVGAGI in the germline V gene. The CDR3 reads CASKKAGGPVTQYF.

This chain connects TRBV7-8 to TRBJ1-2. This CDR3 has 12 residues. This entry has no DNA. In germline, CDR1 is SGHVS, CDR2 FQNEAQ. The CDR3 protein is CASSLANYGYTF.

The chain carries TRBV6-5 and TRBJ1-3. The CDR3 loop spans 15 amino acids. DNA is not on record. From germline, CDR1 is MNHEY and CDR2 SVGAGI. CDR3 region: CASSNLKVGGNTIYF.

J is TRBJ1-1 and V is TRBV15. This CDR3 has 16 residues. No DNA appears here. The V gene's germline CDR1 is LNHNV and CDR2 YYDKDF (reference sequence). CDR3 loop: CATSRDAAGRDTEAFF.